Each of the 2 T cell receptor beta chains below was sequenced from the same sample in a study of long-term antiretroviral therapy in people with HIV. This was the immunoSEQ v3.0 assay at survey level. Some clones are missing from TCRdb's copy, which holds only in-frame ones; the method was immunoSEQ multiplex PCR. The data show 15,000 to 20,000 clones, around three quarters seen once. The input for sequencing was unsorted PBMCs, taken 2.3 years after starting antiretroviral therapy. The receptors were gathered from a middle-aged woman with HIV.

The rearrangement links TRBV19 to TRBJ2-7, with D perhaps being TRBD1 or TRBD2 (5 bases each). The CDR3 loop spans 15 amino acids. Looked up from germline, CDR1 is LNHDA and CDR2 is SQIVND (reference sequence). Trimming stripped 3 bases from V and 1 base from J, with 13 bases between. DNA for the CDR3: TGTGCCAGTAGTATTGGGGCGGGCGATTCCTACGAGCAGTACTTC. Encoded protein: CASSIGAGDSYEQYF.

This clone was seen more than once but under ten times. The chain recombines TRBV7-9 with TRBJ1-4; D uncertain. Germline assignment: CDR1 SEHNR and CDR2 FQNEAQ (reference sequence). Trimming pared 6 bases from V and 6 bases from J, leaving 11 bases between. CDR3 length: 13 amino acids. CDR3: CASRQRADEKLFF. CDR3 nucleotides: TGTGCCAGCAGACAAAGAGCTGATGAAAAACTGTTTTTT.